The 20 T cell receptor beta chains listed next were all sequenced from one sample in a study of breast tumors, draining lymph nodes, adjacent tissues. TCRdb called the multiplex PCR reads again in MiXCR, with one record for every CDR3 protein. The table has approximately 100,000 distinct CDR3 sequences, 21% seen once. The lymph nodes were axillary draining lymph nodes from breast cancer patients. Sequences were obtained from axillary lymph node tissue. These receptors were collected from a female donor with breast cancer. Some clones in this sample may be carry-over from other donors' samples.

This clonotype was observed at least ten times. This chain links TRBV27 with TRBJ2-1, with D possibly being TRBD2 (5 bases). Trimming stripped 2 bases from V and 9 bases from J, with 11 bases between. Per the germline V gene, CDR1 is MNHEY and CDR2 is SMNVEV (reference sequence). This CDR3 comprises 13 residues. DNA of the CDR3: TGTGCCAGCAGTTTAGCCGTCCGGGGTGAGCAGTTCTTC. Amino acids: CASSLAVRGEQFF.

This clonotype has ten or more counts. V is TRBV20-1 and J is TRBJ2-7; 8 bases are shared with TRBD2. This CDR3 is 14 amino acids long. V dropped 0 bases and J dropped 1; count of bases not matched to a gene: 2. Per the germline V gene, CDR1 is DFQATT and CDR2 is SNEGSKA (reference sequence). CDR3 sequence: CSAREPGGSYEQYF. Here the CDR3 DNA reads TGCAGTGCTAGAGAACCGGGGGGGTCCTACGAGCAGTACTTC.

This clonotype was seen repeatedly, ten times or more. This rearrangement joins TRBV7-9 to TRBJ1-2; D gene uncertain. Germline V CDR1 and CDR2: SEHNR, FQNEAQ (reference sequence). V lost 1 base and J 4 bases, leaving 10 bases between the germline ends. The CDR3 is 14 residues long. CDR3 sequence (DNA): TGTGCCAGCAGCTTAGGGAAGGGATCCTATGGCTACACCTTC. This codes for CASSLGKGSYGYTF.

This clonotype has ten or more counts. CDR3 sequence reads: CASSLVPSEQYF. The CDR3 region has the DNA TGTGCCAGCAGCTTAGTGCCTTCCGAGCAGTACTTC. The chain recombines TRBV7-6 with TRBJ2-7; D is unresolved. The V and J ends lost 1 base and 6 bases respectively, with 7 bases between them. CDR3 length equals 12 residues. Germline assignment: CDR1 SGHVS and CDR2 FNYEAQ.

On this clonotype: A read error may be the cause here, since a much bigger clone is one base away. The chain has TRBV20-1 and TRBJ1-4; D gene ambiguous. V lost 6 bases and J lost 8, with 7 bases in between. The CDR3 sequence is 10 residues long. Germline V lookup: CDR1 DFQATT, CDR2 SNEGSKA (reference sequence). The CDR3 DNA is TGCAGTGCCTCTTTGGAAAAACTGTTTTTT. It yields the protein CSASLEKLFF.

With respect to this clonotype: A clone one base away is much larger, so this may be a read error. The chain carries TRBV20-1 and TRBJ2-2; 10 nucleotides agree with TRBD2. Germline V lookup: CDR1 DFQATT, CDR2 SNEGSKA (reference sequence). Germline trimming cut 3 bases from V and 6 bases from J; bases unmatched to any gene: 7. The CDR3 sequence is 15 residues long. The DNA for the CDR3 is TGCAGTGCTAGGGCTAGCGGGAGACACTCCGGGGAGCTGTTTTTT. This translates into CSARASGRHSGELFF.

This clonotype was seen only a few times. A much larger clone is a single base away; this may be a read error. The chain is built from TRBV20-1 and TRBJ2-3; D may be TRBD1 (5 bases). CDR3 size: 14 residues. Germline V gene lookup returns CDR1 DFQATT and CDR2 SNEGSKA (reference sequence). The CDR3 region has the DNA TGCAGTGCTAGGATTCAGGGCACCACAGGTACGCAGTATTTT. It encodes CSARIQGTTGTQYF.

Ten or more counts support this clonotype. The V call is TRBV5-5, the J call TRBJ1-4; D not resolved. Deletions cut 0 bases from V and 5 bases from J, with 11 bases between. This CDR3 is built from 15 residues. Germline V gene data show CDR1 as SGHKS and CDR2 as YYEKEE (reference sequence). CDR3 sequence reads: CASSLASFGNEKLFF. CDR3 coding DNA: TGTGCCAGCAGCTTGGCAAGCTTCGGCAATGAAAAACTGTTTTTT. Supplemented by reference TRBV5-5 and TRBJ1-4, the full variable domain reads DAGVTQSPTHLIKTRGQQVTLRCSPISGHKSVSWYQQVLGQGPQFIFQYYEKEERGRGNFPDRFSARQFPNYSSELNVNALLLGDSALYLCASSLASFGNEKLFFGSGTQLSVL.

J is TRBJ2-2 and V is TRBV9; D perhaps matches TRBD2 (7 bases). Trimming shortened V by 0 bases and J by 6 bases, and 15 bases separated the two germline ends. The CDR3 is 16 amino acids. CDR1 is SGDLS, CDR2 YYNGEE, per germline. The CDR3 reads CASSVDGGAGPGELFF. Here the CDR3 DNA reads TGTGCCAGCAGCGTAGATGGGGGGGCCGGGCCCGGGGAGCTGTTTTTT.

There are many counts of this clonotype. This chain connects TRBV20-1 to TRBJ2-1; 10 bases agree with TRBD2. Trimming cost V 1 base and J 5 bases; bases outside gene matches: 2. Germline CDR1 reads DFQATT; CDR2 reads SNEGSKA (reference sequence). This CDR3 comprises 14 residues. CDR3 nucleotide sequence: TGCAGTGCTAGAGCTAGCGGGAGAAACAATGAGCAGTTCTTC. Amino acid sequence: CSARASGRNNEQFF.

Remarks on this clonotype: Being one base from a much bigger clone, this may be a read error. The chain uses TRBV9 and TRBJ1-3, with TRBD1 matching 8 bases. Germline-derived CDR1 and CDR2 are SGDLS and YYNGEE. The CDR3 is 16 amino acids. In DNA, the CDR3 is TGTGCCAGCAGCGTAGATCAGGGGGCGACTGGAAACACCATAGATTTT. It translates to CASSVDQGATGNTIDF.

This clonotype was detected ten times or more. The chain recombines TRBV20-1 with TRBJ1-2; D uncertain. Germline values: CDR1 DFQATT, CDR2 SNEGSKA (reference sequence). V was clipped by 1 base and J by 5 bases, with 14 bases between them. This CDR3 contains 14 residues. CDR3 coding DNA: TGCAGTGCTAGAGGAGAAGGGAGCGGATATGGCTACACCTTC. Amino acid sequence: CSARGEGSGYGYTF.

At least ten counts were recorded for this clonotype. The chain uses TRBV10-3 and TRBJ2-1; 13 positions match TRBD2. Germline V gene data show CDR1 as ENHRY and CDR2 as SYGVKD. The CDR3 extends over 16 amino acids. V lost 4 bases, J lost 9 bases, and 9 bases stayed unmatched. CDR3 region: CAISGSGTSGKGEQFF. CDR3 DNA: TGTGCCATCAGTGGGTCCGGGACTAGCGGGAAAGGTGAGCAGTTCTTC.

J is TRBJ2-7 and V is TRBV20-1, with a weak D call TRBD2 (6 bases). This CDR3 region has 15 residues. The V gene's germline CDR1 is DFQATT and CDR2 SNEGSKA (reference sequence). Trimming shortened V by 4 bases and J by 7 bases, and 23 bases separated the two germline ends. The CDR3 DNA is TGCAGTGCTATCACGCGGGGTGCGGGAACTTGGGAGCAGTACTTC. Its translation: CSAITRGAGTWEQYF.

This clonotype has at least ten counts. V usage is TRBV7-6 and J usage is TRBJ2-1; D remains ambiguous. The V gene's germline CDR1 is SGHVS and CDR2 FNYEAQ. V lost 5 bases to trimming and J lost 5 bases, with 13 bases between them. The CDR3 extends over 14 amino acids. The CDR3 spells CASSAILQNNEQFF. The DNA for the CDR3 is TGTGCCAGCAGCGCAATCCTCCAGAACAATGAGCAGTTCTTC. The full variable domain, its missing parts supplied by reference TRBV7-6 and TRBJ2-1, is GAGVSQSPRYKVTKRGQDVALRCDPISGHVSLYWYRQALGQGPEFLTYFNYEAQQDKSGLPNDRFSAERPEGSISTLTIQRTEQRDSAMYRCASSAILQNNEQFFGPGTRLTVL.

This clonotype was detected many times. The chain joins TRBV6-5 to TRBJ2-1, with D perhaps assigned TRBD1 or TRBD2 (5 bases each). The CDR3 consists of 14 residues. CDR1 and CDR2 (germline): MNHEY, SVGAGI. Trimming stripped 0 bases from V and 5 bases from J, with 8 bases between. CDR3 DNA: TGTGCCAGCAGTTACTCGGGGGAGAACAATGAGCAGTTCTTC. Translated, it gives CASSYSGENNEQFF.

In its sample, this clonotype was seen many times. The V and J genes are TRBV6-5 and TRBJ2-7, with TRBD1 matching over 9 bases. Germline V gives CDR1 MNHEY, CDR2 SVGAGI. The CDR3 length is 15 residues. Trimming removed 5 bases from V and 6 bases from J; junction bases left unmatched: 11. CDR3 protein: CASSRKTGGGPEQYF. In DNA, the CDR3 is TGTGCCAGCAGTCGAAAGACAGGGGGGGGGCCCGAGCAGTACTTC.

This clonotype has at least ten counts. The chain recombines TRBV11-2 with TRBJ2-5; tentatively, D is TRBD2 (8 bases). The V end was cut by 0 bases, the J end by 5 bases, with 28 bases between. Germline V lookup: CDR1 SGHAT, CDR2 FQNNGV. This CDR3 region has 20 residues. The DNA for the CDR3 is TGTGCCAGCAGCTTAGAAGGCACGGGGGGGGTAGGAGGCAGGGGGGAGACCCAGTACTTC. Translation gives CASSLEGTGGVGGRGETQYF.

The chain couples TRBV2 to TRBJ1-1; D might be TRBD1 (6 bases). CDR3 length: 13 residues. The germline CDR1 and CDR2 sequences are SNHLY and FYNNEI. Trimming took off 6 bases at V and 4 bases at J, with 12 bases between the two ends. CDR3 DNA sequence: TGTGCCAGCAGCCTCGGACAGTTCACTGAAGCTTTCTTT. It specifies CASSLGQFTEAFF. Together with reference TRBV2 and TRBJ1-1, the CDR3 gives the full variable domain: EPEVTQTPSHQVTQMGQEVILRCVPISNHLYFYWYRQILGQKVEFLVSFYNNEISEKSEIFDDQFSVERPDGSNFTLKIRSTKLEDSAMYFCASSLGQFTEAFFGQGTRLTVV.

CDR3 DNA: TGTGCCAGCAGCTTCGCAGGGGGCATTGGGACTGAAGCTTTCTTT. This gives the protein CASSFAGGIGTEAFF. V usage is TRBV5-4 and J usage is TRBJ1-1; 8 positions match TRBD1. Germline CDR1 and CDR2: SGHNT and YYREEE (reference sequence). This CDR3 spans 15 amino acids. Unmatched junction bases numbered 8, after V lost 2 bases and J lost 5 bases.